A single sample is the source of the 22 T cell receptor beta chains below, sequenced in a study of T-cell reconstitution after alpha-beta-depleted transplantation in children (dated by TCRdb to about 2016). This specimen's treatment or condition label, interpreted: allogeneic hematopoietic cell transplantation with graft depleted of TCRalphabeta T cells and CD19 B cells. Library preparation employed PCR. The reads were generated on an Illumina HiSeq 2500. To normalize quantification of the TCRbeta repertoire, the TCR libraries were built with molecular barcoding that relied on unique molecular identifiers. TCRdb itself trimmed the public reads at Q25 with fastp, ran MiXCR and retained productive beta chains. Records with the same CDR3 protein are collapsed into one entry carrying the most frequent genes and DNA. In all, the sample holds more than 200,000 distinct CDR3 sequences, and roughly 9.1% of those were seen once. Of the sample, roughly 36% is held by the ten largest clones.

Sample: PBMCs, mostly from graft donor cells, taken 360 days after TCRalphabeta/CD19-depleted stem cell transplant. Receptors originate from a male patient between 2 and 15 years old who had a stem cell transplant for acute myeloid leukemia, so the T cells may come from the graft donor.

The chain uses TRBV12-3 or TRBV12-4 and TRBJ1-5, with TRBD1 matching 9 bases. The CDR3 extends over 16 amino acids. V trimming: 6 bases; J trimming: 2 bases; junction bases outside the gene matches: 8. CDR3 in DNA: TGTGCCAGCAGCCAGGACAGGGGCCTTCGCAATCAGCCCCAGCATTTT. It is translated as CASSQDRGLRNQPQHF.

This clonotype was detected ten times or more. This sequence joins TRBV12-3 or TRBV12-4 and TRBJ1-6; a possible D gene is TRBD1 (5 bases). Trimming stripped 6 bases from V and 8 bases from J, with 14 bases between. CDR3 size: 14 residues. The CDR3 nucleotides read TGTGCCAGCAGGATTGACAGCACCTATTCACCCCTCCACTTT. It specifies CASRIDSTYSPLHF.

The V call is TRBV5-1, the J call TRBJ1-1; tentative D call: TRBD1 (6 bases). Deletions cut 5 bases from V and 6 bases from J, with 11 bases between. The germline V gene encodes CDR1 SGHRS and CDR2 YFSETQ. CDR3 length equals 12 residues. CDR3 bases: TGCGCCAGCAGACGGGACATGTCTGAAGCTTTCTTT. It is translated as CASRRDMSEAFF.

This clonotype was seen ten or more times. This chain connects TRBV12-5 to TRBJ1-6, with D uncertain. Germline CDR1 LGHNT, CDR2 FRNRAP. Trimming shortened V by 7 bases and J by 1 base, and 14 bases separated the two germline ends. The CDR3 totals 16 residues. The CDR3 region has the DNA TGTGCTAGTGCCCGTAGTGTAGGGTCCTATAATTCACCCCTCCACTTT. This encodes CASARSVGSYNSPLHF.

This clonotype was detected ten times or more. The chain has TRBV20-1 and TRBJ2-1, with 11 bases lining up with TRBD2. Germline V gives CDR1 DFQATT, CDR2 SNEGSKA (reference sequence). The CDR3 is 17 residues long. J lost 6 bases, V lost 0 bases, and 10 bases had no gene match. CDR3 amino acids: CSAREFPGTSGTNEQFF. In DNA form, the CDR3 reads TGCAGTGCTAGAGAGTTCCCCGGGACTAGCGGCACCAATGAGCAGTTCTTC.

There are many counts of this clonotype. The CDR3: CASSPNVRGDTQYF. The CDR3 DNA is TGTGCCAGCAGCCCGAACGTCAGGGGAGATACGCAGTATTTT. The chain employs TRBV27 and TRBJ2-3; the D gene is possibly TRBD1 (6 bases). CDR1 and CDR2 (germline): MNHEY, SMNVEV (reference sequence). The V gene lost 6 bases and the J gene lost 5 bases, with 15 bases spanning the gap. This CDR3 is 14 amino acids long.

This clonotype was observed a handful of times. V usage is TRBV7-2 and J usage is TRBJ1-4; tentatively, D is TRBD1 (5 bases). Germline CDR1 is SGHTA and CDR2 is FQGNSA. V was shortened by 5 bases and J by 2 bases, with 12 bases between the two germline ends. The CDR3 has 15 residues. The chain's CDR3 is CASSRVRDTNEKLFF. The CDR3 DNA sequence: TGTGCCAGCAGCAGAGTCAGGGATACTAATGAAAAACTGTTTTTT.

This clonotype appeared a few times. The rearrangement joins TRBV5-1 to TRBJ1-6; 7 bases agree with TRBD1. V dropped 0 bases and J dropped 10; count of bases not matched to a gene: 7. The CDR3 runs to 15 residues. In germline, CDR1 is SGHRS, CDR2 YFSETQ. CDR3 in amino acids: CASSLGGTEGSPLHF. The CDR3 nucleotides read TGCGCCAGCAGCTTGGGCGGGACAGAGGGGTCACCCCTCCACTTT.

At least ten counts were recorded for this clonotype. This chain joins TRBV12-3 or TRBV12-4 and TRBJ1-5; 9 bases are shared with TRBD1. The junction had 1 base not matched to a gene; V was cut back by 6 bases and J by 4 bases. This CDR3 region has 13 residues. CDR3 region: CASSGQGNQPQHF. The CDR3 DNA is TGTGCCAGCAGCGGACAGGGGAATCAGCCCCAGCATTTT.

The J gene is TRBJ2-3, the V gene TRBV20-1, with unresolved D. Deletions cut 1 base from V and 2 bases from J, with 7 bases between. The CDR3 covers 13 residues. The germline V gene encodes CDR1 DFQATT and CDR2 SNEGSKA (reference sequence). CDR3 loop: CSARGTSTDTQYF. The CDR3 coding sequence is TGCAGTGCTAGAGGGACCTCCACAGATACGCAGTATTTT.

This clonotype was recorded at least ten times. This chain joins TRBV20-1 and TRBJ1-1; a weak D match, TRBD1 (5 bases). Trimming shortened V by 0 bases and J by 3 bases, and 8 bases separated the two germline ends. There are 13 residues in the CDR3. In germline, CDR1 is DFQATT, CDR2 SNEGSKA (reference sequence). The CDR3: CSARERGDTEAFF. The CDR3 bases are TGCAGTGCTAGAGAAAGGGGAGACACTGAAGCTTTCTTT.

The chain has TRBV7-2 and TRBJ2-7; D uncertain. Germline V CDR1 and CDR2: SGHTA, FQGNSA. The length of the CDR3 is 16 residues. Trimming removed 5 bases at V and 2 bases at J, with 19 bases between. The CDR3 DNA reads as TGTGCCAGCAGCCCTAGAGCGCACTCCCTACCCTACGAGCAGTACTTC. Amino acid sequence: CASSPRAHSLPYEQYF.

Turning to this clonotype: Germline is not matched at one junction end, which may reflect a read error. The CDR3 DNA reads as TGTGCTAGCAGTACCGGGACAGGGGTCAATGAGCAGTTCTTC. Translated: CASSTGTGVNEQFF. The V gene is TRBV7-7, the J gene TRBJ2-1, with 10 bases identical to TRBD1. Germline V gene lookup returns CDR1 SSHAT and CDR2 FNYEAQ (reference sequence). The CDR3 sequence is 14 residues long.

There are a few counts of this clonotype. The CDR3 sequence: CSAISPSGYEQYF. The DNA of the CDR3 is TGCAGTGCTATTAGCCCTAGCGGTTACGAGCAGTACTTC. The chain is built from TRBV20-1 and TRBJ2-7; TRBD2 agrees at 7 bases. The V gene end was trimmed by 4 bases and the J gene end by 4 bases; junction bases not matched to a gene: 7. This CDR3 has 13 residues. Germline CDR1 is DFQATT and CDR2 is SNEGSKA (reference sequence).

The chain has TRBV5-1 and TRBJ1-6; D unresolved. Per germline, CDR1 SGHRS and CDR2 YFSETQ. CDR3 length equals 15 residues. Trimming removed 5 bases from V and 9 bases from J, with 18 bases in between. Written as DNA, the CDR3 is TGCGCCAGCAGAATGCCCGGGATCCCACTTTCACCCCTCCACTTT. Amino acid sequence: CASRMPGIPLSPLHF.

The V gene is TRBV29-1, the J gene TRBJ2-5; no reliable D call. The CDR3 runs to 11 residues. The germline CDR1 and CDR2 sequences are SQVTM and ANQGSEA. Trimming took off 5 bases at V and 1 base at J, with 5 bases between the two ends. This chain's CDR3 is CSVRIQETQYF. The CDR3 coding sequence is TGCAGCGTTCGGATCCAAGAGACCCAGTACTTC.

This clonotype was picked up many times. The chain carries TRBV29-1 and TRBJ1-4, with D tentatively TRBD1 (5 bases). CDR3 length equals 14 residues. V was shortened by 0 bases and J by 7 bases, with 12 bases between the two germline ends. CDR1 and CDR2 from the germline V gene are SQVTM and ANQGSEA. The CDR3 region has the DNA TGCAGCGTTGAAGAAATAGGGGTACGTGAAAAACTGTTTTTT. Protein sequence: CSVEEIGVREKLFF.

The genes are TRBV5-1 and TRBJ1-2; no reliable D call. V shed 2 bases and J shed 4 bases, with 9 bases lying between them. The V gene's germline CDR1 is SGHRS and CDR2 YFSETQ. The CDR3 is made up of 13 amino acids. DNA of the CDR3: TGCGCCAGCAGCTTCGAGGGTCGCTATGGCTACACCTTC. Amino acid sequence: CASSFEGRYGYTF.

In this sample, this clonotype turned up a few times. The CDR3 DNA is TGTGCCAGCAGCGTAGGGGGATCAGGACAGACATACAATGAGCAGTTCTTC. Translating gives CASSVGGSGQTYNEQFF. The chain recombines TRBV9 with TRBJ2-1; possible D gene TRBD1, 6 bases. V gave up 0 bases and J gave up 4 bases, with 17 bases separating them. The germline V gene has CDR1 SGDLS and CDR2 YYNGEE. The CDR3 length is 17 residues.

The chain recombines TRBV5-1 with TRBJ2-7; weak D call: TRBD2 (6 bases). V lost 0 bases and J lost 3, with 13 bases in between. This CDR3 contains 15 residues. CDR1 and CDR2 from the germline V gene are SGHRS and YFSETQ. CDR3 sequence (DNA): TGCGCCAGCAGCTTGGCTCTACAGGACTACTACGAGCAGTACTTC. The encoded protein is CASSLALQDYYEQYF.

This chain links TRBV2 with TRBJ2-1, with 14 nucleotides matching TRBD2. Losses at the gene ends were 5 bases for V and 5 bases for J; bases not matched to a gene: 14. This CDR3 spans 19 amino acids. Germline V CDR1 and CDR2: SNHLY, FYNNEI. The CDR3 loop is CASSLRLRGLAGGHNEQFF. The CDR3 nucleotides read TGTGCCAGCAGTCTTCGACTAAGAGGACTAGCGGGAGGTCACAATGAGCAGTTCTTC.

This clonotype was counted only a few times. This chain joins TRBV20-1 and TRBJ1-4; TRBD1 might be the D (6 bases). The CDR3 extends over 14 amino acids. The ends were cut back, 3 bases at V and 7 bases at J, with 15 bases in the middle. The germline gives CDR1 DFQATT, CDR2 SNEGSKA (reference sequence). The DNA of the CDR3 is TGCAGTGCTAGGCCACAGGGATCGGGTGAAAAACTGTTTTTT. This gives the protein CSARPQGSGEKLFF.